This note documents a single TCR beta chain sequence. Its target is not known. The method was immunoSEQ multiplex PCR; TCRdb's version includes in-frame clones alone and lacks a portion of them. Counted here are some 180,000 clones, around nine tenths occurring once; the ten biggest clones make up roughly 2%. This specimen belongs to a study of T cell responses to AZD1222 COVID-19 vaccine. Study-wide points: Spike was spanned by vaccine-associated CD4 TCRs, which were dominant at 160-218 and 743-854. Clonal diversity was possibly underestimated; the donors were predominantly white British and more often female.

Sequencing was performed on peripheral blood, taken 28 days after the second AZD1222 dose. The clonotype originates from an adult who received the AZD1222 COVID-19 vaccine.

CDR3 DNA sequence: TGCGCCAGTTACAAAACAGGGATGGGAAACACCATATATTTT. Translation gives CASYKTGMGNTIYF. The chain employs TRBV10-1 and TRBJ1-3; TRBD1 is a possible D gene (6 bases). Germline V CDR1 and CDR2: WNHNN, SYGVQD (reference sequence). The CDR3 totals 14 residues. The V gene lost 9 bases and the J gene lost 4 bases, with 16 bases spanning the gap.